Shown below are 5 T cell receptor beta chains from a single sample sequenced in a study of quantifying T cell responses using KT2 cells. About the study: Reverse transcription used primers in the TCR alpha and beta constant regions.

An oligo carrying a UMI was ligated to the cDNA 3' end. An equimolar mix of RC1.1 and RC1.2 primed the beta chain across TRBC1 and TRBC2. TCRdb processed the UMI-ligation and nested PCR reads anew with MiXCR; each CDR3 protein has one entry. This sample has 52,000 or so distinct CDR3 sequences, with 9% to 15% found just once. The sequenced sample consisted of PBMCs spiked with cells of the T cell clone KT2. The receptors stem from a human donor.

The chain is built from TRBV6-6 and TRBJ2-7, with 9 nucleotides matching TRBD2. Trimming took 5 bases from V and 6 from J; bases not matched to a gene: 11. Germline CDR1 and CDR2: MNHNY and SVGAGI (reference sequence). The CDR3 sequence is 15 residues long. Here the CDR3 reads CASSPTSTAGGEQYF. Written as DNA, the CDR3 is TGTGCCAGCAGTCCCACCTCTACAGCGGGGGGCGAGCAGTACTTC.

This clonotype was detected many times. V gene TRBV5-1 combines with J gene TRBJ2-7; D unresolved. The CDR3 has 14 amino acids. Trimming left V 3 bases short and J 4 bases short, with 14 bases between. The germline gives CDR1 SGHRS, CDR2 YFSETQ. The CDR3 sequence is CASSSPPGRYEQYF. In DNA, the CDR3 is TGCGCCAGCAGCTCTCCCCCGGGCCGATACGAGCAGTACTTC.

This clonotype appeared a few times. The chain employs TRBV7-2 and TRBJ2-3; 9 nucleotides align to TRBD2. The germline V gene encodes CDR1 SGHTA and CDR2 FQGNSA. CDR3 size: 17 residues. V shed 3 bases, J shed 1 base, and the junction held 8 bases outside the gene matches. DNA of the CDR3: TGTGCCAGCAGCTTTGGGCGGGGGGGCGGCGGCACAGATACGCAGTATTTT. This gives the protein CASSFGRGGGGTDTQYF.

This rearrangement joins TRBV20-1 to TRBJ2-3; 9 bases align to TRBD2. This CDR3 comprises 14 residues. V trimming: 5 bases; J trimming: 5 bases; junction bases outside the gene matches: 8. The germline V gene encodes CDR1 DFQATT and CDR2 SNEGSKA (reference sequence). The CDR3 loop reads CSASGGRVIDTQYF. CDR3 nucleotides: TGCAGTGCTTCTGGCGGGAGGGTAATAGATACGCAGTATTTT.

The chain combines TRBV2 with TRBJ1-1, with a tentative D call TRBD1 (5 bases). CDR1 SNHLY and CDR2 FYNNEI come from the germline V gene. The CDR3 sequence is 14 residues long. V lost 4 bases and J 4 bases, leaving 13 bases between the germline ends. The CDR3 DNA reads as TGTGCCAGCAGTGTTGCCCCAGGGATCACTGAAGCTTTCTTT. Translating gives CASSVAPGITEAFF.